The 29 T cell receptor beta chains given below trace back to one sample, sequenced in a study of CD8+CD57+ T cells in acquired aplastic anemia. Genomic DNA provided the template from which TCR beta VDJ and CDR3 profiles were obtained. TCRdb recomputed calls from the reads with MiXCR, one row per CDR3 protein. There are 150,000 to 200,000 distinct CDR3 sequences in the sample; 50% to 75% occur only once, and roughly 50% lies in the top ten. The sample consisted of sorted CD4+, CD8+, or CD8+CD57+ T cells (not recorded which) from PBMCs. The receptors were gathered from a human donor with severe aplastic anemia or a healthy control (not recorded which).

CDR3 region: CSARDIAEEQYF. Here the CDR3 DNA reads TGCAGTGCTAGAGACATAGCCGAAGAGCAGTACTTC. This rearrangement joins TRBV20-1 to TRBJ2-7; D unclear. The V end lost 0 bases, the J end lost 7 bases, and 10 bases lay between the germline ends. The CDR3 length is 12 residues. Germline CDR1 is DFQATT and CDR2 is SNEGSKA (reference sequence).

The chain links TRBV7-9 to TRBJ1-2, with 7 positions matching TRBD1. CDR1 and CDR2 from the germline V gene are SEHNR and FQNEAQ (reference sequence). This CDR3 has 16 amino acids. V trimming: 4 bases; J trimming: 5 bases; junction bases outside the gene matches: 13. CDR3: CASSSYRGDGAYGYTF. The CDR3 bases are TGTGCCAGCAGCTCCTACAGGGGAGATGGCGCTTATGGCTACACCTTC. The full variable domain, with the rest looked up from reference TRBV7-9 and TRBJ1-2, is DTGVSQNPRHKITKRGQNVTFRCDPISEHNRLYWYRQTLGQGPEFLTYFQNEAQLEKSRLLSDRFSAERPKGSFSTLEIQRTEQGDSAMYLCASSSYRGDGAYGYTFGSGTRLTVV.

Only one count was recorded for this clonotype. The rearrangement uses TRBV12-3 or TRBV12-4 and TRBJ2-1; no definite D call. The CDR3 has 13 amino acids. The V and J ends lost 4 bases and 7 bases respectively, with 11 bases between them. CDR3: CASSSVSGNEQFF. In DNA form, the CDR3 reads TGTGCCAGCAGTTCGGTGTCCGGAAATGAGCAGTTCTTC.

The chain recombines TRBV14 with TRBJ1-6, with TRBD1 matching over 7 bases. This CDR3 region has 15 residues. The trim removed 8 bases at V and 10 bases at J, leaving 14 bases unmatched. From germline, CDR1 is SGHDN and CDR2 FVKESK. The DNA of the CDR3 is TGTGCCAGCCGCGGCCTAATACAGGGGAGATCACCCCTCCACTTT. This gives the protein CASRGLIQGRSPLHF. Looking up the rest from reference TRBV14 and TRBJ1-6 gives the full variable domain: EAGVTQFPSHSVIEKGQTVTLRCDPISGHDNLYWYRRVMGKEIKFLLHFVKESKQDESGMPNNRFLAERTGGTYSTLKVQPAELEDSGVYFCASRGLIQGRSPLHFGNGTRLTVT.

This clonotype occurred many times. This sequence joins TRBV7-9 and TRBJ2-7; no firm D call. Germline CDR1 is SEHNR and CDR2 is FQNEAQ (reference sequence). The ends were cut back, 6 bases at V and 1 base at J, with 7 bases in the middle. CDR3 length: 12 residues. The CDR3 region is CASSSNSYEQYF. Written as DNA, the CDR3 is TGTGCCAGCAGTTCGAATTCCTACGAGCAGTACTTC.

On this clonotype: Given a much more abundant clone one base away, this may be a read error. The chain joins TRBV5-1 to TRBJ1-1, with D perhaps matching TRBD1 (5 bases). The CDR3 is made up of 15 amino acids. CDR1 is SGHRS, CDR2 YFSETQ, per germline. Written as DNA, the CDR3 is TGCGCCGGCAGCTTGAGCGAAGGAGGGGTTACTGAAGCTTTCTTT. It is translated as CAGSLSEGGVTEAFF. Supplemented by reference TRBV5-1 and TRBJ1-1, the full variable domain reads KAGVTQTPRYLIKTRGQQVTLSCSPISGHRSVSWYQQTPGQGLQFLFEYFSETQRNKGNFPGRFSGRQFSNSRSEMNVSTLELGDSALYLCAGSLSEGGVTEAFFGQGTRLTVV.

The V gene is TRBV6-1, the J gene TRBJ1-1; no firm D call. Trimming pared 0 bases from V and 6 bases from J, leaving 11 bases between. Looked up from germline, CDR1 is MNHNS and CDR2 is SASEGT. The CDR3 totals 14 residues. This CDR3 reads CASSEATGVAEAFF. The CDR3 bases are TGTGCCAGCAGTGAAGCGACGGGTGTCGCTGAAGCTTTCTTT.

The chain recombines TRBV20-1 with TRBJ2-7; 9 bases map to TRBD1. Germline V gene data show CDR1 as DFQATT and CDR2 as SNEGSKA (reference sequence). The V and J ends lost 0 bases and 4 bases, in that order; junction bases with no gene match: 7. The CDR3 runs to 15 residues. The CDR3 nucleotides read TGCAGTGCTAGAGAACAGGGGGCAATGATTTACGAGCAGTACTTC. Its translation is CSAREQGAMIYEQYF.

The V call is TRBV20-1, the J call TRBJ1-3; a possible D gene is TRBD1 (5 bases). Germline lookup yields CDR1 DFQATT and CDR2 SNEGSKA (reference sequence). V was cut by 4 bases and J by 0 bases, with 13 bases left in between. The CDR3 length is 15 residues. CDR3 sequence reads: CSATAGAASGNTIYF. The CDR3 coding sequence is TGCAGTGCTACCGCCGGGGCTGCCTCTGGAAACACCATATATTTT.

The CDR3 nucleotides read TGCAGTGCTAGAAAGGAGGGGAGCTCCTACGAGCAGTACTTC. Its protein is CSARKEGSSYEQYF. The chain recombines TRBV20-1 with TRBJ2-7; D is perhaps TRBD2 (6 bases). V shed 2 bases and J shed 0 bases, with 11 bases lying between them. Germline V gene lookup returns CDR1 DFQATT and CDR2 SNEGSKA (reference sequence). CDR3 size: 14 residues.

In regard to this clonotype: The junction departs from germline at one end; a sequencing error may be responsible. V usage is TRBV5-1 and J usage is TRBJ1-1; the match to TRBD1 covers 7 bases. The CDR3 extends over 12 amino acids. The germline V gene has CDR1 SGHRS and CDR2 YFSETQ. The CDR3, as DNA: TGTGCCACGGGGACAGAGAACACTGAAGCTTTCTTT. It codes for CATGTENTEAFF. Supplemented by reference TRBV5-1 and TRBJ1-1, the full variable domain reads KAGVTQTPRYLIKTRGQQVTLSCSPISGHRSVSWYQQTPGQGLQFLFEYFSETQRNKGNFPGRFSGRQFSNSRSEMNVSTLELGDSALYLCATGTENTEAFFGQGTRLTVV.

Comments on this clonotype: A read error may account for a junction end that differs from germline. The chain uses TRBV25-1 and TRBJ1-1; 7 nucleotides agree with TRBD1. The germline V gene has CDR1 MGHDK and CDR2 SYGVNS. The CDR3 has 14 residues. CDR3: CASSVMGRDSSASF. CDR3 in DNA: TGTGCCAGCAGTGTCATGGGCCGGGACAGTTCAGCCTCCTTT.

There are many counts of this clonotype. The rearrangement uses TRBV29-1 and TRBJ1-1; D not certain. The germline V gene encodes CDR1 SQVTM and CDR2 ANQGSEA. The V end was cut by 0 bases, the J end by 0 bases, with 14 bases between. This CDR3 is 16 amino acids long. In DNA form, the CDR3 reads TGCAGCGTTGAAGAGGCCCTGGGCGCCATGAACACTGAAGCTTTCTTT. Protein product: CSVEEALGAMNTEAFF.

CDR3 region: CSARDSGGGFQPQHF. The DNA of the CDR3 is TGCAGTGCTAGAGATTCCGGTGGGGGGTTTCAGCCCCAGCATTTT. The chain employs TRBV20-1 and TRBJ1-5, with D tentatively TRBD1 (5 bases). The ends were cut back, 0 bases at V and 6 bases at J, with 15 bases in the middle. The CDR3 has 15 amino acids. Germline loops: CDR1 DFQATT, CDR2 SNEGSKA (reference sequence).

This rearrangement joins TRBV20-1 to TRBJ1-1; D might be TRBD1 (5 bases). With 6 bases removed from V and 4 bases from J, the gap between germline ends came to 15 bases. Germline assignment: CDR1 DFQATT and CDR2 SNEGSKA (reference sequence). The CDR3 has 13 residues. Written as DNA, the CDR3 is TGCAGTGCCGTTCCGGGGGGTTCCACTGAAGCTTTCTTT. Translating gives CSAVPGGSTEAFF.

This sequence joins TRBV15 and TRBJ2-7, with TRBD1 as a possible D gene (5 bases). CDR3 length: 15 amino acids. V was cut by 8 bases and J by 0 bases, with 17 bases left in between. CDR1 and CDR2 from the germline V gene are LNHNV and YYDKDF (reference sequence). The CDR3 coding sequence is TGTGCCACCTCAAAATCAGGGTTATACTCCTACGAGCAGTACTTC. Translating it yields CATSKSGLYSYEQYF.

CDR3 sequence: CASSAGGGAGSYEQYF. In nucleotides, the CDR3 is TGTGCCAGCAGTGCCGGCGGGGGAGCGGGGTCGTACGAGCAGTACTTC. The gene calls are TRBV2 and TRBJ2-7; TRBD2 agrees at 7 bases. Germline CDR1 reads SNHLY; CDR2 reads FYNNEI. With 4 bases clipped from V and 4 bases from J, the junction kept 13 bases outside the gene matches. The CDR3 is 16 residues long.

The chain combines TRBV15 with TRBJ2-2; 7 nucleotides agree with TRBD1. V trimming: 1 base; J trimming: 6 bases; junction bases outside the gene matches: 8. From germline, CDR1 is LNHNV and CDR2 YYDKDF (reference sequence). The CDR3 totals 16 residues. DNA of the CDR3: TGTGCCACCAGCAGAGGGACCTATGGGACAGCCGGGGAGCTGTTTTTT. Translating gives CATSRGTYGTAGELFF.

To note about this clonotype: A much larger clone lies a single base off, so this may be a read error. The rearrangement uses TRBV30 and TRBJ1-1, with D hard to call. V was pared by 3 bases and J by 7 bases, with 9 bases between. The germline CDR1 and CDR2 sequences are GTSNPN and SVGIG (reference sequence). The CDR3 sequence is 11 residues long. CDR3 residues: CAWRPGGEAFF. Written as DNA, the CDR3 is TGTGCCTGGAGGCCGGGTGGTGAAGCTTTCTTT.

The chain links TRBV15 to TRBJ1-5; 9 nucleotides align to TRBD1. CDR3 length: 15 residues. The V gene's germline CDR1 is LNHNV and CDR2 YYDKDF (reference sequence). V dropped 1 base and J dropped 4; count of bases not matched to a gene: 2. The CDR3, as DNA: TGTGCCACCAGCAGAGTGACAGGGGGGAATCAGCCCCAGCATTTT. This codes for CATSRVTGGNQPQHF. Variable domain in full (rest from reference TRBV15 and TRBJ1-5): DAMVIQNPRYQVTQFGKPVTLSCSQTLNHNVMYWYQQKSSQAPKLLFHYYDKDFNNEADTPDNFQSRRPNTSFCFLDIRSPGLGDTAMYLCATSRVTGGNQPQHFGDGTRLSIL.

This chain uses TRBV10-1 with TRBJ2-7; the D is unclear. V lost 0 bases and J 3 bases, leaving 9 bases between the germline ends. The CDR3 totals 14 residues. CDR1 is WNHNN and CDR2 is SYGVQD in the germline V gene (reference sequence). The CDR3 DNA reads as TGCGCCAGCAGTGAGTCCGGCAACAGCTACGAGCAGTACTTC. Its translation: CASSESGNSYEQYF.

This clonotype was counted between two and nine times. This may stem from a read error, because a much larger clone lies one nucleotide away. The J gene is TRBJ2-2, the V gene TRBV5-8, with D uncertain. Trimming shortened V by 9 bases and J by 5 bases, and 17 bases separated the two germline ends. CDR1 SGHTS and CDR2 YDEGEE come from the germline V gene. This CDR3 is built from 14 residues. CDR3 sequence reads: CATQTVIVTGELFF. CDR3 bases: TGTGCCACCCAGACGGTGATAGTTACCGGGGAGCTGTTTTTT.

CDR3: CASSYNMNTEAFF. The CDR3 DNA reads TGTGCCAGCAGCTATAACATGAACACTGAAGCTTTCTTT. V usage is TRBV7-6 and J usage is TRBJ1-1; D uncertain. V was cut by 4 bases and J by 0 bases, with 6 bases left in between. Germline values: CDR1 SGHVS, CDR2 FNYEAQ. CDR3 length equals 13 residues.

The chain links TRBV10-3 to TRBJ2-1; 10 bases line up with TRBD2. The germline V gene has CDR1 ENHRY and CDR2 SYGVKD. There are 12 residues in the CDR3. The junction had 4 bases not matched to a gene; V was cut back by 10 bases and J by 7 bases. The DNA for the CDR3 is TGTGCCACCGGACTAGCGGAGAATGAGCAGTTCTTC. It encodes CATGLAENEQFF.

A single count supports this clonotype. CDR3 sequence (DNA): TGTGCCAGCAGCTTTTCCGGACTAGCGGGAGATGAGCAGTTCTTC. Its translation is CASSFSGLAGDEQFF. J is TRBJ2-1 and V is TRBV7-2; 13 bases are a match to TRBD2. Per the germline V gene, CDR1 is SGHTA and CDR2 is FQGNSA. The length of the CDR3 is 15 residues. J lost 8 bases, V lost 3 bases, and 4 bases had no gene match. Supplemented by reference TRBV7-2 and TRBJ2-1, the full variable domain reads GAGVSQSPSNKVTEKGKDVELRCDPISGHTALYWYRQSLGQGLEFLIYFQGNSAPDKSGLPSDRFSAERTGGSVSTLTIQRTQQEDSAVYLCASSFSGLAGDEQFFGPGTRLTVL.

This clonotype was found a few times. CDR3: CASSPRGDRVKMSPLHF. CDR3 bases: TGTGCCAGCAGCCCCCGGGGGGACAGGGTAAAAATGTCACCCCTCCACTTT. The V gene is TRBV7-6, the J gene TRBJ1-6, with TRBD1 identical over 9 bases. Germline V CDR1 and CDR2: SGHVS, FNYEAQ. V dropped 5 bases and J dropped 10; count of bases not matched to a gene: 15. The CDR3 length is 17 residues.

CDR3 DNA: TGTGCCAGTACCCAGACAGGGGGCGCGAACTATGGCTACACCTTC. Translating it yields CASTQTGGANYGYTF. The rearrangement links TRBV19 to TRBJ1-2; 10 nucleotides agree with TRBD1. Germline assignment: CDR1 LNHDA and CDR2 SQIVND (reference sequence). V shed 7 bases and J 2 bases; nucleotides not matched to a gene: 7. The CDR3 length is 15 residues.

The CDR3 nucleotides are TGTGCCATCAGCGGGGGACAGAGCTCGAACTATGGCTACACCTTC. Amino acid sequence: CAISGGQSSNYGYTF. The rearrangement uses TRBV10-3 and TRBJ1-2; TRBD1 agrees at 7 bases. Germline lookup yields CDR1 ENHRY and CDR2 SYGVKD. The V gene end was trimmed by 6 bases and the J gene end by 2 bases; junction bases not matched to a gene: 9. The CDR3 runs 15 residues.

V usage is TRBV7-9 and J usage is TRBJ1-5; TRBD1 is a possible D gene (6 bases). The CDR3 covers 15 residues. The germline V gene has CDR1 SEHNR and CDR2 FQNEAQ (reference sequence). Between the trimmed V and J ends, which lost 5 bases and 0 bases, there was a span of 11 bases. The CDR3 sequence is CASSPPGDSNQPQHF. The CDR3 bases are TGTGCCAGCAGCCCGCCAGGGGATAGCAATCAGCCCCAGCATTTT.